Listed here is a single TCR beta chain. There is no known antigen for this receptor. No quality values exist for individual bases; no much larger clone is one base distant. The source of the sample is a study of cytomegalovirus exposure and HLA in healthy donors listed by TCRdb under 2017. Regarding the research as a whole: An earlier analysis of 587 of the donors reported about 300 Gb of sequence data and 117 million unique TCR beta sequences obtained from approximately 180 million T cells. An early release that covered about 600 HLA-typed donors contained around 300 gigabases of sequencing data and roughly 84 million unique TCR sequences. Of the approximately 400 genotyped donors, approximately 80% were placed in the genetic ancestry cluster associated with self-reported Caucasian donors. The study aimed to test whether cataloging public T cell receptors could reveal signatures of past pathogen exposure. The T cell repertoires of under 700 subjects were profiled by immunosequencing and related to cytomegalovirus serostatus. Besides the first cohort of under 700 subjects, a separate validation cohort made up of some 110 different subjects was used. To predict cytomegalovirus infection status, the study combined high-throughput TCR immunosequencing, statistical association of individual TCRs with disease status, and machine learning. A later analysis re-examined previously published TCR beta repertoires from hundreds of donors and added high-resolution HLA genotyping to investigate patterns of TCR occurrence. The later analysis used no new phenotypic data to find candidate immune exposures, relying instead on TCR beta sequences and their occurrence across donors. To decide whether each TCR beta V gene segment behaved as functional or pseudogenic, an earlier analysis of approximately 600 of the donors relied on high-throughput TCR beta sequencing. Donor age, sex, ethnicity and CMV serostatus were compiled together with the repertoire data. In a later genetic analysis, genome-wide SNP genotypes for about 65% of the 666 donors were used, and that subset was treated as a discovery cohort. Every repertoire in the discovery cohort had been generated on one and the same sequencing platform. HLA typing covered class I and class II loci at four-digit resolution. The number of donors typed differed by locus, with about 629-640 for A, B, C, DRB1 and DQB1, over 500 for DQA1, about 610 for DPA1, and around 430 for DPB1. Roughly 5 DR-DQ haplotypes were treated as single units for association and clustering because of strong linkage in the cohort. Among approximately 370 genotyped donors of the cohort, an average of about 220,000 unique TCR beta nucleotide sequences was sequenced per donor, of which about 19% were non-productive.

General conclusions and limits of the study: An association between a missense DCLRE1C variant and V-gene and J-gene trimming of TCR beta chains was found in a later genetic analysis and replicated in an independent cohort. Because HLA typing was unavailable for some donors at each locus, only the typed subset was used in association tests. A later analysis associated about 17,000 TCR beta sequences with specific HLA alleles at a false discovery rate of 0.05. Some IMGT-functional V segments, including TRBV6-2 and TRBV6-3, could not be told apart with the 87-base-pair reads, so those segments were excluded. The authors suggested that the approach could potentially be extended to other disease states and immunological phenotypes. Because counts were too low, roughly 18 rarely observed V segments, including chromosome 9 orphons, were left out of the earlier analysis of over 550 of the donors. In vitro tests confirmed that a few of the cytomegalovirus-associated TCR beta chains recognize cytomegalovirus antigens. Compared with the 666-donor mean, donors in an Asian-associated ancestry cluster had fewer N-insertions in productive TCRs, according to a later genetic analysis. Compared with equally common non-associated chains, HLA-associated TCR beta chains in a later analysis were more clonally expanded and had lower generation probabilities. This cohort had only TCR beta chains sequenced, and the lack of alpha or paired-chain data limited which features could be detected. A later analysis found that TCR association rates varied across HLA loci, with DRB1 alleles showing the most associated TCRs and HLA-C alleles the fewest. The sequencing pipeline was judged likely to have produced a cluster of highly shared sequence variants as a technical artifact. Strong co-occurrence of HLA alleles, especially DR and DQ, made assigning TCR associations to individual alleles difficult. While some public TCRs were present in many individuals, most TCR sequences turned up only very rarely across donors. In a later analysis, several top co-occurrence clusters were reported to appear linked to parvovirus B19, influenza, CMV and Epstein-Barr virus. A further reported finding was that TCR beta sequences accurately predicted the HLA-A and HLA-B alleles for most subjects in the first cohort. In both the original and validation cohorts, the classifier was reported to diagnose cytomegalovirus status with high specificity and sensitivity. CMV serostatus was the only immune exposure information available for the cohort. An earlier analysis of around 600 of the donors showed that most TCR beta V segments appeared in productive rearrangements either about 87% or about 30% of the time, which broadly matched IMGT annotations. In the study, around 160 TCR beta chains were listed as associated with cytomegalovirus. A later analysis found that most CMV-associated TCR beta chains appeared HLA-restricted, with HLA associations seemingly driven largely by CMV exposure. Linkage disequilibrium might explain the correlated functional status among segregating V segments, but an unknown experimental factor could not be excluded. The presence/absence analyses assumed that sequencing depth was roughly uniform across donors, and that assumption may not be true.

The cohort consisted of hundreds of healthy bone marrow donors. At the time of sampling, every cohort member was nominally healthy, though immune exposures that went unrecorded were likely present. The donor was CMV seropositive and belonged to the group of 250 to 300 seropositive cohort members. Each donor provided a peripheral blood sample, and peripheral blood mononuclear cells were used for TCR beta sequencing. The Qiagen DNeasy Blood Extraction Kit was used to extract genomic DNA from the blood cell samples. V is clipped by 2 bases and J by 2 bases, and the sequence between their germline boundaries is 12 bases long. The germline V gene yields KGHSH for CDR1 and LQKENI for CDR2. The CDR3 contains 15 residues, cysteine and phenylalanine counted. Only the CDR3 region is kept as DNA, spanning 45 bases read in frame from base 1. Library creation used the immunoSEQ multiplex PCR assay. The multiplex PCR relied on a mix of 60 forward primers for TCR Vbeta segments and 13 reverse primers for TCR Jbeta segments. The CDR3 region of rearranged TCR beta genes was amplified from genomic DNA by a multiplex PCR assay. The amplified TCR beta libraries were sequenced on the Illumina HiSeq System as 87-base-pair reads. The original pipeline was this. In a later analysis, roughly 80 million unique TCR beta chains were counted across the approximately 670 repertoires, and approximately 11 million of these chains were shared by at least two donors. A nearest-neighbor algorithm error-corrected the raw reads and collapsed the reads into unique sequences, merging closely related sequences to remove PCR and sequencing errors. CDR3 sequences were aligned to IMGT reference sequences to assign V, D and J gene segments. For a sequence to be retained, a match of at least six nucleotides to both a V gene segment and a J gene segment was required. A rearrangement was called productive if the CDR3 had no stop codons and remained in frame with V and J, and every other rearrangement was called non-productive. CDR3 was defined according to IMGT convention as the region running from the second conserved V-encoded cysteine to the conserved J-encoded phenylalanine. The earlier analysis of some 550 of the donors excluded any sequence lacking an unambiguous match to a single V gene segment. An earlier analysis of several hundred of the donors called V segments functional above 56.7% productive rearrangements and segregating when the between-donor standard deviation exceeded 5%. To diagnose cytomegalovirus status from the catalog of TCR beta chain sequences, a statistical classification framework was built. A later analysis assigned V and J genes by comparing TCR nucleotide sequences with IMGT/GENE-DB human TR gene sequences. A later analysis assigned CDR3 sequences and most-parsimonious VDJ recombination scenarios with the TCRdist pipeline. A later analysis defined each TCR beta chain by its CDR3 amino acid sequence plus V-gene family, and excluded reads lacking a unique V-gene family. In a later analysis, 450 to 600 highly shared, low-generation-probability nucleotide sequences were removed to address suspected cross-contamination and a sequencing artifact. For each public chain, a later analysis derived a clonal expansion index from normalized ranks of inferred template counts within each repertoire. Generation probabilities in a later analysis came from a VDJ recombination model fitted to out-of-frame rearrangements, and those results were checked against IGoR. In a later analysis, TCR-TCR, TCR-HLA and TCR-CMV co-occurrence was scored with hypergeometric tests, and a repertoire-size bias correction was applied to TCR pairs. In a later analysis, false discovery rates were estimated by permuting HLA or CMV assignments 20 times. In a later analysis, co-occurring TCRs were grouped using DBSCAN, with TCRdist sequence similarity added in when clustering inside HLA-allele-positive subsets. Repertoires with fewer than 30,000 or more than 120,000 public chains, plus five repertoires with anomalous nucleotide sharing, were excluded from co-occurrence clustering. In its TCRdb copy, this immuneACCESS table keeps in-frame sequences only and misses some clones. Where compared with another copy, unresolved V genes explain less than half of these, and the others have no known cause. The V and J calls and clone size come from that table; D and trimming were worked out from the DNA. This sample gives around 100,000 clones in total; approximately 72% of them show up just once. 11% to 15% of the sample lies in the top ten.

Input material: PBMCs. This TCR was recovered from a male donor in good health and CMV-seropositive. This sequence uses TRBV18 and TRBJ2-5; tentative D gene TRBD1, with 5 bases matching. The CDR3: CASSPTPQGQETQYF. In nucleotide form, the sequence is TGTGCCAGCTCACCAACGCCTCAGGGACAAGAGACCCAGTACTTC.